The rows below give T cell receptor beta chains drawn from one sample of a study of regulatory T cells in long-lasting Graves disease. MiXCR, run by TCRdb on the multiplex PCR reads, gives a single entry per CDR3 protein. The table records about 460,000 distinct CDR3 sequences, 20% to 25% of them present only once. Material: peripheral blood mononuclear cells (PBMCs), obtained when the disease was refractory, from a patient treated with antithyroid drugs. The receptors were gathered from a female donor with Graves disease. The CDR3 runs from the conserved cysteine through the conserved F or W. A D gene is named only where the DNA matches it firmly. Rows give clone size only sometimes, using once, few, many, or a class for an expanded clone.

clone size	D gene	V gene	J gene	CDR3 length	CDR3 DNA	CDR3 protein
few	.	TRBV7-2	TRBJ1-2	14	TGTGCCAGCAGCTTCCCCGGCAGGGTAGATGGCTACACCTTC	CASSFPGRVDGYTF
many	.	TRBV7-9	TRBJ2-7	13	TGTGCCAGCAGCTTAGGCCGGACCTACGAGCAGTACTTC	CASSLGRTYEQYF
.	.	TRBV5-1	TRBJ1-2	16	TGCGCCAGCAGCTCGTATGTTGCCACGTCTAACTATGGCTACACCTTC	CASSSYVATSNYGYTF
.	.	TRBV30	TRBJ1-2	13	TGTGCCTGGAGTGTACGCCATGCGGGTGGCTACACCTTC	CAWSVRHAGGYTF
many	.	TRBV6-2/TRBV6-3	TRBJ2-5	17	TGTGCCAGCAGTGACGAGGGCGCAACAACAAGAAAAGAGACCCAGTACTTC	CASSDEGATTRKETQYF
.	TRBD2	TRBV7-6	TRBJ2-7	14	TGTGCCAGCAGCTTAGGCGGGAGTCACGACGAGCAGTACTTC	CASSLGGSHDEQYF
.	.	TRBV6-1	TRBJ2-2	13	TGTGCCAGCAACCCTCTTAACACCGGGGAGCTGTTTTTT	CASNPLNTGELFF
.	.	TRBV19	TRBJ2-2	16	TGTGCCAGTAGTACCCTAAAGGCGGGATCTGTGCGGGAGCTGTTTTTT	CASSTLKAGSVRELFF
many	.	TRBV2	TRBJ1-5	13	TGTGCCAGCAGTGAAGAGGCCGGCCAGCCCCAGCATTTT	CASSEEAGQPQHF
.	.	TRBV7-3	TRBJ1-1	13	TGTGCCAGCAGCTCTTCCCTGGGGGCTGAAGCTTTCTTT	CASSSSLGAEAFF
few	.	TRBV11-3	TRBJ2-2	13	TGTGCCAGCAGCCATAAAAACACCGGGGAGCTGTTTTTT	CASSHKNTGELFF